Each of the 7 T cell receptor beta chains below was sequenced from the same sample in a study of shared clonotypes between healthy human individuals (TCRdb year 2020). Libraries were constructed by the immunoSEQ multiplex PCR assay. Entries here come from immuneACCESS through TCRdb and include only in-frame sequences with V and J called. Some clones fail to appear in such tables; in the studies checked, an unresolved V gene covers under half of the shortfall, and the cause of the remainder is unknown. Recorded for this sample are around 2.5 million clones; 80% to 95% of them occurred a single time. The top ten hold approximately 0.37% of the sample. Specimen: naive CD4+ T cells from PBMCs. What this sample's cell subset or site label stands for: CD45RA+ positively selected. The receptor set was obtained from a man aged 18 to 29 in good health. Some clones in this sample may be carry-over from other donors' samples.

The chain employs TRBV7-3 and TRBJ2-1; TRBD2 might be the D (6 bases). Germline values: CDR1 SGHTA, CDR2 FQGTGA. Trimming cost V 2 bases and J 1 base, with 18 bases left between them. The CDR3 has 18 amino acids. The CDR3 here is CASSLLFESSGSYNEQFF. As DNA, the CDR3 is TGTGCCAGCAGCTTACTGTTCGAAAGTAGCGGATCCTACAATGAGCAGTTCTTC.

With respect to this clone: Distinct nucleotide sequences in the sample also encode this CDR3. The chain recombines TRBV7-2 with TRBJ1-2; D not resolved. Germline V lookup: CDR1 SGHTA, CDR2 FQGNSA. Trimming shortened V by 3 bases and J by 1 base, and 6 bases separated the two germline ends. The CDR3 length is 13 residues. The CDR3 DNA follows: TGTGCCAGCAGCTTCCGGGTTAACTATGGCTACACCTTC. It encodes CASSFRVNYGYTF.

This chain's CDR3 is CASSPGGENYGYTF. CDR3 coding DNA: TGTGCCAGCTCACCAGGGGGGGAAAACTATGGCTACACCTTC. The chain is built from TRBV18 and TRBJ1-2, with TRBD1 as a possible D gene (5 bases). Germline CDR1 and CDR2: KGHSH and LQKENI. Trimming shortened V by 2 bases and J by 2 bases, and 9 bases separated the two germline ends. This CDR3 has 14 residues.

This chain connects TRBV10-2 to TRBJ2-2; no reliable D call. The CDR3 runs to 14 residues. V was trimmed by 6 bases and J by 7 bases, leaving 15 bases between them. Per germline, CDR1 WSHSY and CDR2 SAAADI. CDR3 bases: TGCGCCAGCAGGCTTGACGGACGTTACGGGGAGCTGTTTTTT. Translating it yields CASRLDGRYGELFF.

The chain recombines TRBV5-1 with TRBJ2-3; the D gene is possibly TRBD2 (6 bases). Trimming left V 0 bases short and J 2 bases short, with 16 bases between. Per the germline V gene, CDR1 is SGHRS and CDR2 is YFSETQ. The CDR3 covers 17 residues. The CDR3 here is CASSLAGIAANTDTQYF. The CDR3 DNA follows: TGCGCCAGCAGCTTGGCCGGGATAGCGGCTAACACAGATACGCAGTATTTT.

The chain is built from TRBV5-1 and TRBJ2-7, with TRBD1 matching over 9 bases. The V and J ends lost 6 bases and 3 bases, in that order; junction bases with no gene match: 10. This CDR3 region has 15 residues. Per germline, CDR1 SGHRS and CDR2 YFSETQ. The CDR3 DNA sequence: TGCGCCAGCACCCCGGGGACAGGGACGGTCTACGAGCAGTACTTC. Its protein product is CASTPGTGTVYEQYF.

The V gene is TRBV5-6, the J gene TRBJ1-2; possible D gene TRBD1, 6 bases. Trimming shortened V by 5 bases and J by 4 bases, and 12 bases separated the two germline ends. CDR1 and CDR2 from the germline V gene are SGHDT and YYEEEE. The CDR3 covers 13 residues. CDR3 region: CASRQQGIYGYTF. DNA of the CDR3: TGTGCCAGCAGACAACAGGGAATCTATGGCTACACCTTC.